This T cell receptor beta chain emerged from a study of breast tumors, draining lymph nodes, adjacent tissues. The sample holds many counts of this clonotype. The target antigen is unknown. Via MiXCR, TCRdb re-called the multiplex PCR reads, giving one row per CDR3 protein. The top ten hold 4.3% of the sample, which has nearly 200,000 distinct CDR3 sequences, approximately 30% seen once. Axillary draining lymph nodes of breast cancer patients supplied the node samples. Findings and caveats of the study: Tumor repertoires ranked between lymph nodes and nontumor tissue in diversity, with V and J gene preferences.

The sequenced sample was axillary lymph node tissue. This receptor was identified in a female donor with breast cancer. Some clones in this sample may be carry-over from other donors' samples.

CDR3 bases: TGTGCCAGCAGCCTGCGACAGGGGAGCGAGCAGTACTTC. Translation gives CASSLRQGSEQYF. The chain employs TRBV14 and TRBJ2-7; 8 bases agree with TRBD1. V gave up 4 bases and J gave up 6 bases; unmatched junction bases: 5. The CDR3 consists of 13 residues. From germline, CDR1 is SGHDN and CDR2 FVKESK.